Presented here are 2 T cell receptor beta chains from one specimen sequenced in a study of beta chain features in type 1 diabetes. The study, taken as a whole, reports: The study found moderately but significantly shorter TCRB CDR3s in all four CD4+ subsets of Type 1 diabetes patients.

All of the isolated RNA was reverse transcribed, so expressed TCRB transcripts were sequenced. Only in-frame clones appear in the TCRdb table, and some are missing; sequencing was by immunoSEQ multiplex PCR. The table records about 650,000 clones, approximately 13% of them present only once. These receptors' antigens are unknown. The sequenced sample consisted of naive CD4+ T cells from blood. Source of these receptors: a man aged 25-45 years with type 1 diabetes.

The genes are TRBV2 and TRBJ2-1, with 9 bases identical to TRBD1. J lost 3 bases, V lost 7 bases, and 7 bases had no gene match. The germline V gene encodes CDR1 SNHLY and CDR2 FYNNEI. The CDR3 covers 15 residues. The CDR3 reads CASNQGQGDYNEQFF. In DNA, the CDR3 is TGTGCCAGCAACCAGGGACAGGGAGACTACAATGAGCAGTTCTTC.

This clone was seen a few times. The chain has TRBV7-8 and TRBJ2-1; 7 nucleotides match TRBD1. V lost 8 bases, J lost 9 bases, and 13 bases stayed unmatched. This CDR3 comprises 14 residues. Germline assignment: CDR1 SGHVS and CDR2 FQNEAQ. The CDR3 here is CASHRDRWFREQFF. The CDR3 nucleotides read TGTGCCAGCCATCGGGACAGATGGTTTCGTGAGCAGTTCTTC.